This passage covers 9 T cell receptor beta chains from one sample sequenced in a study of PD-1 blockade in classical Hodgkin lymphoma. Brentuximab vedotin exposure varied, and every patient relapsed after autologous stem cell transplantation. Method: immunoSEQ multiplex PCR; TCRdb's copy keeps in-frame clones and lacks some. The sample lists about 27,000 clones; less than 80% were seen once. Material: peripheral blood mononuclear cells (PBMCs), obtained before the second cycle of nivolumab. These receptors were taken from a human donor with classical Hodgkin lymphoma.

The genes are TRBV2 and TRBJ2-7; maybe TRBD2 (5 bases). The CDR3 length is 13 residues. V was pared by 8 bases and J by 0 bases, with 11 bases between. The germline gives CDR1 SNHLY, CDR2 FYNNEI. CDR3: CASLRASSYEQYF. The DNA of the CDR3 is TGTGCCAGCCTGAGGGCAAGCTCCTACGAGCAGTACTTC.

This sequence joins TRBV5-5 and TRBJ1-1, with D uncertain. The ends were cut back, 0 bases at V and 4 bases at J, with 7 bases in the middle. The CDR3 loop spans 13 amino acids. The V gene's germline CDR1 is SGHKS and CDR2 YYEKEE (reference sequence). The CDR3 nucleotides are TGTGCCAGCAGCTTGGGTGTGAGCACTGAAGCTTTCTTT. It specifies CASSLGVSTEAFF.

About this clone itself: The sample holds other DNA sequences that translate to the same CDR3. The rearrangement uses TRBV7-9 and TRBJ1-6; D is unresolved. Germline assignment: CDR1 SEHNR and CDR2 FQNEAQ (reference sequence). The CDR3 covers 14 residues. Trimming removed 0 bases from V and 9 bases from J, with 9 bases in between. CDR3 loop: CASSLAGLGSPLHF. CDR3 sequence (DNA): TGTGCCAGCAGCTTAGCAGGGTTGGGTTCACCCCTCCACTTT. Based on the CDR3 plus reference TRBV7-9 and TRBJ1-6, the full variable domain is DTGVSQNPRHKITKRGQNVTFRCDPISEHNRLYWYRQTLGQGPEFLTYFQNEAQLEKSRLLSDRFSAERPKGSFSTLEIQRTEQGDSAMYLCASSLAGLGSPLHFGNGTRLTVT.

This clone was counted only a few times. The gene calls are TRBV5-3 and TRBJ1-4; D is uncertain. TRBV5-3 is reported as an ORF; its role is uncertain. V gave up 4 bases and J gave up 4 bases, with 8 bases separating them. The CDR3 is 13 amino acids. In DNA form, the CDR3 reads TGTGCCAGAAGCCCTGTCGGTAATGAAAAACTGTTTTTT. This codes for CARSPVGNEKLFF.

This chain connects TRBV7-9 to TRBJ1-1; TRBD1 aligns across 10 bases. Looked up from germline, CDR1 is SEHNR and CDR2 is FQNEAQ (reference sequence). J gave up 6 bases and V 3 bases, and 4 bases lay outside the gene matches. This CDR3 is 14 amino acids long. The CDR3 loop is CASSFQDRGSEAFF. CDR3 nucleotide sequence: TGTGCCAGCAGCTTTCAGGACAGGGGGTCTGAAGCTTTCTTT.

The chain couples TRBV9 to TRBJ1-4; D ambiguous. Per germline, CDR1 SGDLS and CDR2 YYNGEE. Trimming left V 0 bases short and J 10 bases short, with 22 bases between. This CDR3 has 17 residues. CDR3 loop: CASSVDTGGDFRAKLFF. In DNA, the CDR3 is TGTGCCAGCAGCGTAGATACTGGTGGGGATTTTAGAGCAAAACTGTTTTTT.

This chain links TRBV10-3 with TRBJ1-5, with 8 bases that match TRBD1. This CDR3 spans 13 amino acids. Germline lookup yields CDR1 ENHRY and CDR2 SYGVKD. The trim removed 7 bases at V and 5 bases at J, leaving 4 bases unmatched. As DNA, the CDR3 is TGTGCCATCACACAGGGGGTCGATCAGCCCCAGCATTTT. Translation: CAITQGVDQPQHF.

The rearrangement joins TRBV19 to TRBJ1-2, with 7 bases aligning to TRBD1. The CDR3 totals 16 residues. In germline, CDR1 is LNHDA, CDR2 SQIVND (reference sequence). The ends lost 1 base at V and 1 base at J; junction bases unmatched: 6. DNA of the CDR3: TGTGCCAGTAGTATAGGACAGGGTAGTGTTAACTATGGCTACACCTTC. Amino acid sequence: CASSIGQGSVNYGYTF. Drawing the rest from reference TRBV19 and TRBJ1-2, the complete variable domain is DGGITQSPKYLFRKEGQNVTLSCEQNLNHDAMYWYRQDPGQGLRLIYYSQIVNDFQKGDIAEGYSVSREKKESFPLTVTSAQKNPTAFYLCASSIGQGSVNYGYTFGSGTRLTVV.

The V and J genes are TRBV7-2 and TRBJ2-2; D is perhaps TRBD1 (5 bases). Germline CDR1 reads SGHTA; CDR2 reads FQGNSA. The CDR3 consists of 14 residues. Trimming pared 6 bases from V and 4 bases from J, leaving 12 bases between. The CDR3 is CASSTDSTTGELFF. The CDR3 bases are TGTGCCAGCAGTACCGACAGTACCACCGGGGAGCTGTTTTTT.